The entry below gives a single TCR beta chain sequence along with its context. Its specificity is not known. This PCR relied on a set of 60 Vbeta primers and 13 Jbeta primers. Generated by immunoSEQ multiplex PCR, the TCRdb table keeps only in-frame clones and is missing some. The sample lists around 230,000 clones; around 80% were seen once. Per the germline V gene, CDR1 is SGHAT and CDR2 is FQDESV (reference sequence). CDR3 length: 16 residues. With 5 bases clipped from V and 6 bases from J, the junction kept 10 bases outside the gene matches. The data derive from a study of cytomegalovirus exposure and HLA in healthy donors. Study-wide results and caveats: The study labeled 164 TCR beta chains cytomegalovirus-associated. It was taken for granted in presence/absence analyses that sequencing depth across donors was roughly uniform. Segments of the TCR beta V type were, in most cases, productive about 87% or about 30% of the time in an earlier analysis. Under in vitro conditions, three CMV-associated chains were confirmed as specific for CMV antigens.

The specimen sequenced was PBMCs. This receptor was identified in a boy younger than 18 in good health and CMV-seronegative. The rearrangement uses TRBV11-1 and TRBJ2-2; 9 bases are a match to TRBD1. The CDR3 nucleotides read TGTGCCAGCAGCGACTCCGCTACAGGGGGCTCCGGGGAGCTGTTTTTT. The encoded protein is CASSDSATGGSGELFF. Full variable domain (missing parts from reference TRBV11-1 and TRBJ2-2): EAEVAQSPRYKITEKSQAVAFWCDPISGHATLYWYRQILGQGPELLVQFQDESVVDDSQLPKDRFSAERLKGVDSTLKIQPAELGDSAMYLCASSDSATGGSGELFFGEGSRLTVL.